This entry lists 24 T cell receptor beta chains sequenced from one sample in a study of T cells in localized non-small cell lung cancer. TCRdb's table, derived via immunoSEQ multiplex PCR, lists solely in-frame clones and lacks some. This table has 40,000 to 65,000 clones, approximately 86% appearing once. The sequencing here drew on PBMCs, taken before any cancer treatment. The receptors originated from a female donor with stage II lung adenocarcinoma.

The chain links TRBV7-3 to TRBJ1-1; a possible D gene is TRBD1 (5 bases). The V gene's germline CDR1 is SGHTA and CDR2 FQGTGA. Trimming left V 1 base short and J 4 bases short, with 10 bases between. The CDR3 has 14 residues. This chain's CDR3 is CASSLKGQGTEAFF. CDR3 nucleotides: TGTGCCAGCAGCTTAAAGGGCCAGGGCACTGAAGCTTTCTTT.

This clone was seen only a few times. The V call is TRBV7-7, the J call TRBJ2-3, with 11 nucleotides matching TRBD2. Germline V gene lookup returns CDR1 SSHAT and CDR2 FNYEAQ (reference sequence). V lost 5 bases, J lost 2 bases, and 6 bases stayed unmatched. The CDR3 has 16 amino acids. Here the CDR3 reads CASSALAGGLTDTQYF. The CDR3 DNA is TGTGCCAGCAGCGCCCTAGCGGGGGGACTCACAGATACGCAGTATTTT.

The CDR3 region is CASSLGGFTSSYNSPLHF. The DNA for the CDR3 is TGTGCCAGCAGCTTGGGGGGGTTCACAAGCTCCTATAATTCACCCCTCCACTTT. The gene calls are TRBV5-5 and TRBJ1-6, with a tentative D call TRBD1 (5 bases). The CDR3 totals 18 residues. Trimming shortened V by 0 bases and J by 0 bases, and 13 bases separated the two germline ends. Germline loops: CDR1 SGHKS, CDR2 YYEKEE (reference sequence).

This sequence joins TRBV30 and TRBJ1-1; TRBD1 might be the D (6 bases). The length of the CDR3 is 13 residues. The germline gives CDR1 GTSNPN, CDR2 SVGIG (reference sequence). Trimming stripped 2 bases from V and 5 bases from J, with 12 bases between. DNA for the CDR3: TGTGCCTGGAGTCGGGGGCGAGGTACTGAAGCTTTCTTT. Its translation: CAWSRGRGTEAFF.

The chain couples TRBV7-9 to TRBJ2-1, with 9 positions matching TRBD1. CDR1 and CDR2 from the germline V gene are SEHNR and FQNEAQ (reference sequence). This CDR3 is 15 amino acids long. J was trimmed by 4 bases and V by 5 bases; bases with no gene match: 6. Here the CDR3 DNA reads TGTGCCAGCAGCCCAGACAGGGGGAGGTACAATGAGCAGTTCTTC. Its translation is CASSPDRGRYNEQFF. Based on the CDR3 plus reference TRBV7-9 and TRBJ2-1, the full variable domain is DTGVSQNPRHKITKRGQNVTFRCDPISEHNRLYWYRQTLGQGPEFLTYFQNEAQLEKSRLLSDRFSAERPKGSFSTLEIQRTEQGDSAMYLCASSPDRGRYNEQFFGPGTRLTVL.

The genes are TRBV4-1 and TRBJ2-7; TRBD1 matches 10 bases. Germline V lookup: CDR1 MGHRA, CDR2 YSYEKL. The V and J ends lost 0 bases and 0 bases, in that order; junction bases with no gene match: 5. This CDR3 comprises 17 residues. The CDR3 region has the DNA TGCGCCAGCAGCCAAGACGGGGGACAGGGGCCCTCCTACGAGCAGTACTTC. Protein: CASSQDGGQGPSYEQYF.

The chain combines TRBV7-7 with TRBJ2-1; 8 bases agree with TRBD2. V was clipped by 1 base and J by 4 bases; unmatched bases: 9. In germline, CDR1 is SSHAT, CDR2 FNYEAQ (reference sequence). The CDR3 contains 17 residues. The CDR3 here is CASSLGSGTSRYNEQFF. The CDR3 region has the DNA TGTGCCAGCAGCTTAGGAAGCGGGACTAGTCGTTACAATGAGCAGTTCTTC.

The V gene is TRBV27, the J gene TRBJ1-2; unclear D gene. CDR1 and CDR2 (germline): MNHEY, SMNVEV (reference sequence). This CDR3 contains 12 residues. Trimming stripped 9 bases from V and 7 bases from J, with 15 bases between. CDR3 protein: CASRVGGSGYTF. The CDR3 DNA reads TGTGCCAGTAGGGTGGGCGGCTCTGGCTACACCTTC.

This clone was detected once. The chain has TRBV5-6 and TRBJ1-5; TRBD1 matches at 7 bases. V shed 3 bases and J 4 bases; nucleotides not matched to a gene: 4. In germline, CDR1 is SGHDT, CDR2 YYEEEE. CDR3 length equals 14 residues. The CDR3, as DNA: TGTGCCAGCAGCTCAGGGGGTGTGAATCAGCCCCAGCATTTT. This gives the protein CASSSGGVNQPQHF. Together with reference TRBV5-6 and TRBJ1-5, the CDR3 gives the full variable domain: DAGVTQSPTHLIKTRGQQVTLRCSPKSGHDTVSWYQQALGQGPQFIFQYYEEEERQRGNFPDRFSGHQFPNYSSELNVNALLLGDSALYLCASSSGGVNQPQHFGDGTRLSIL.

V gene TRBV6-6 combines with J gene TRBJ1-5, with 8 bases identical to TRBD1. Looked up from germline, CDR1 is MNHNY and CDR2 is SVGAGI (reference sequence). There are 13 residues in the CDR3. V shed 6 bases, J shed 4 bases, and the junction held 2 bases outside the gene matches. This CDR3 is CASSRTGNQPQHF. The DNA of the CDR3 is TGTGCCAGCAGCAGGACAGGGAATCAGCCCCAGCATTTT.

The CDR3 region has the DNA TGTGCCAGCAGAGACGGACAGGGGTCCCGGGAGACCCAGTACTTC. Encoded protein: CASRDGQGSRETQYF. V usage is TRBV6-1 and J usage is TRBJ2-5; 9 bases are a match to TRBD1. CDR1 is MNHNS and CDR2 is SASEGT in the germline V gene. CDR3 length: 15 amino acids. Trimming at V came to 6 bases and at J to 5 bases, leaving 10 bases not matched to a gene.

The gene calls are TRBV5-8 and TRBJ1-4, with unresolved D. The CDR3 spans 14 residues. Germline assignment: CDR1 SGHTS and CDR2 YDEGEE. Deletions cut 6 bases from V and 0 bases from J, with 9 bases between. CDR3 sequence (DNA): TGTGCCAGCACTTTAGATTCAACTAATGAAAAACTGTTTTTT. Amino acid sequence: CASTLDSTNEKLFF.

V usage is TRBV6-5 and J usage is TRBJ1-2; D possibly corresponds to TRBD1 (5 bases). Per germline, CDR1 MNHEY and CDR2 SVGAGI. Trimming removed 6 bases at V and 1 base at J, with 6 bases between. The CDR3 totals 12 residues. In DNA form, the CDR3 reads TGTGCCAGCAGCAGGGATAACTATGGCTACACCTTC. Protein sequence: CASSRDNYGYTF.

This clone was counted once. The chain joins TRBV6-6 to TRBJ2-7; 7 nucleotides align to TRBD1. Germline assignment: CDR1 MNHNY and CDR2 SVGAGI (reference sequence). This CDR3 is built from 13 residues. Trimming took 5 bases from V and 3 from J; bases not matched to a gene: 4. CDR3 nucleotides: TGTGCCAGCAGTGTGGGACAGCACTACGAGCAGTACTTC. Translated, it gives CASSVGQHYEQYF.

The V gene is TRBV25-1, the J gene TRBJ2-7, with 9 bases fitting TRBD1. The junction had 6 bases not matched to a gene; V was cut back by 6 bases and J by 3 bases. Germline lookup yields CDR1 MGHDK and CDR2 SYGVNS. The CDR3 is 14 amino acids. The CDR3 sequence: CASSLGTGSYEQYF. CDR3 nucleotides: TGTGCCAGCAGCCTTGGGACAGGGAGCTACGAGCAGTACTTC.

The chain combines TRBV5-5 with TRBJ1-1, with 10 nucleotides matching TRBD1. The CDR3 consists of 14 residues. Per the germline V gene, CDR1 is SGHKS and CDR2 is YYEKEE (reference sequence). J gave up 5 bases and V 4 bases, and 5 bases lay outside the gene matches. The chain's CDR3 is CASSLGQGSTEAFF. CDR3 bases: TGTGCCAGCAGCCTGGGACAGGGGAGTACTGAAGCTTTCTTT.

This clone was recorded a few times. The chain is built from TRBV7-3 and TRBJ1-2, with D possibly TRBD1 on 6 matching bases. Trimming stripped 5 bases from V and 1 base from J, with 14 bases between. Germline V gene sequence: CDR1 SGHTA, CDR2 FQGTGA. The CDR3 sequence is 15 residues long. The CDR3 DNA reads as TGTGCCAGCAGCCCCGACGGACAGTTTAACTATGGCTACACCTTC. Protein: CASSPDGQFNYGYTF.

V and J are TRBV27 and TRBJ2-7, with TRBD1 identical over 8 bases. V lost 5 bases, J lost 5 bases, and 20 bases stayed unmatched. Germline values: CDR1 MNHEY, CDR2 SMNVEV (reference sequence). This CDR3 is 18 amino acids long. CDR3 DNA sequence: TGTGCCAGCAGTCCCGTAGCCCCCGGGACAGGAATATTCGACGAGCAGTACTTC. This sequence encodes CASSPVAPGTGIFDEQYF.

The rearrangement uses TRBV6-1 and TRBJ1-1; D gene ambiguous. This CDR3 has 14 amino acids. V was trimmed by 5 bases and J by 3 bases, leaving 13 bases between them. The germline V gene has CDR1 MNHNS and CDR2 SASEGT. The CDR3 bases are TGTGCCAGCAGTCAATTTCCGGAGGACACTGAAGCTTTCTTT. It codes for CASSQFPEDTEAFF.

V is TRBV29-1 and J is TRBJ1-1; D ambiguous. The CDR3 spans 13 residues. Germline lookup yields CDR1 SQVTM and CDR2 ANQGSEA. V was cut by 6 bases and J by 4 bases, with 15 bases left in between. The CDR3 DNA reads as TGCAGCGTCAACTTAGCTTTTGGCACTGAAGCTTTCTTT. Its protein product is CSVNLAFGTEAFF.

V is TRBV28 and J is TRBJ1-2, with a tentative D call TRBD1 (5 bases). This CDR3 has 13 amino acids. Germline-derived CDR1 and CDR2 are MDHEN and SYDVKM. V lost 3 bases to trimming and J lost 7 bases, with 12 bases between them. The CDR3 nucleotides are TGTGCCAGCAGTTTTAACGGGAGGGGTGGCTACACCTTC. Translating it yields CASSFNGRGGYTF.

This clone was counted a few times. The rearrangement links TRBV5-6 to TRBJ1-5; possible D gene TRBD1, 5 bases. V gave up 6 bases and J gave up 4 bases, with 20 bases separating them. Germline CDR1 is SGHDT and CDR2 is YYEEEE. The CDR3 loop spans 16 amino acids. CDR3 nucleotides: TGTGCCAGCACCCATTGGGGGGGAGGGGAAAATCAGCCCCAGCATTTT. Encoded protein: CASTHWGGGENQPQHF.

This chain connects TRBV6-1 to TRBJ2-7; no firm D call. Germline V gives CDR1 MNHNS, CDR2 SASEGT. The V end lost 1 base, the J end lost 2 bases, and 9 bases lay between the germline ends. The CDR3 contains 14 residues. CDR3 nucleotides: TGTGCCAGCAGTGAAGACTACGGCCCCTACGAGCAGTACTTC. Amino acid sequence: CASSEDYGPYEQYF.

The chain combines TRBV5-1 with TRBJ1-1, with D perhaps TRBD1 (6 bases). Germline values: CDR1 SGHRS, CDR2 YFSETQ. Trimming cost V 3 bases and J 1 base, with 10 bases left between them. The CDR3 runs to 14 residues. CDR3 sequence reads: CASSYTGRNTEAFF. DNA of the CDR3: TGCGCCAGCAGCTACACAGGGCGGAACACTGAAGCTTTCTTT.